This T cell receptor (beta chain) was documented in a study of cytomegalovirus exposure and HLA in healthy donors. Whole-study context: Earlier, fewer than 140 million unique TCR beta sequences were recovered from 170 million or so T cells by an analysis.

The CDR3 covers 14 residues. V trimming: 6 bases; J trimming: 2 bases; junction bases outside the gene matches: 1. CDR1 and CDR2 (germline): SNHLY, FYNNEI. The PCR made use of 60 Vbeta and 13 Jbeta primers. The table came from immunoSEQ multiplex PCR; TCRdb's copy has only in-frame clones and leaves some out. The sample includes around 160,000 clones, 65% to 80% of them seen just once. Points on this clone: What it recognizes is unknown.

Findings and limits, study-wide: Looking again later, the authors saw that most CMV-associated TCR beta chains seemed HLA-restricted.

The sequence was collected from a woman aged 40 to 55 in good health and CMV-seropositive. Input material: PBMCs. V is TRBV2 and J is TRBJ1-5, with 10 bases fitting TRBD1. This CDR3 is CASRGTGGNQPQHF. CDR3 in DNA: TGTGCCAGCAGGGGGACAGGGGGCAATCAGCCCCAGCATTTT.